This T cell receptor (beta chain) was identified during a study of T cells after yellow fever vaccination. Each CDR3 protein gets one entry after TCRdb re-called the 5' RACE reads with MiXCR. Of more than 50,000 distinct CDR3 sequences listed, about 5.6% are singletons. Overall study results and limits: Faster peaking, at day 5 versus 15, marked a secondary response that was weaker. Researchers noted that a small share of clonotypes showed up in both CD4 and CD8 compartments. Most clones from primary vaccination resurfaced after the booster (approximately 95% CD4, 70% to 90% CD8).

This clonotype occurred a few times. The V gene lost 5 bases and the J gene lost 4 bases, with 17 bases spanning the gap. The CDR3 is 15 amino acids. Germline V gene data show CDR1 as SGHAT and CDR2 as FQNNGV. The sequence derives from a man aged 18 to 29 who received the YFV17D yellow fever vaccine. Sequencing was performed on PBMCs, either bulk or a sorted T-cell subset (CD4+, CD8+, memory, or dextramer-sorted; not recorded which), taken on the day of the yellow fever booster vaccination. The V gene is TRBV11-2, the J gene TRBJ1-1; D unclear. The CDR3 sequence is CASSNRISGSTEAFF. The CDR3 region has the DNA TGTGCCAGCAGCAATCGCATTTCGGGCAGCACTGAAGCTTTCTTT. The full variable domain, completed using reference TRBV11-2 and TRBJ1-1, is EAGVAQSPRYKIIEKRQSVAFWCNPISGHATLYWYQQILGQGPKLLIQFQNNGVVDDSQLPKDRFSAERLKGVDSTLKIQPAKLEDSAVYLCASSNRISGSTEAFFGQGTRLTVV.